This TCR beta chain was recovered during a study of radiotherapy plus CTLA-4 blockade in lung cancer. In the study overall: Objective responses were observed in more than 15% of patients, and disease control was achieved by around 31%.

Comment on this clone: Its specificity is not known.

TCRdb keeps only in-frame clones here, not all; method: immunoSEQ multiplex PCR. The sample carries roughly 90,000 clones, around 72% recorded once. Study-level results: Tumor-origin TCR clones grew in blood after radiotherapy plus ipilimumab.

Patients in the study, people with chemo-refractory metastatic non-small-cell lung cancer, received focal radiation plus ipilimumab CTLA-4 blockade. Germline CDR1 and CDR2: SGHRS and YFSETQ. Trimming left V 2 bases short and J 0 bases short, with 9 bases between. The CDR3 covers 14 residues. Sequencing was performed on peripheral blood, taken from a patient treated with radiotherapy plus ipilimumab. The receptor's source is a human donor with non-small cell lung cancer that progressed on radiotherapy plus ipilimumab. This rearrangement joins TRBV5-1 to TRBJ2-7; maybe TRBD2 (5 bases). For the CDR3, the DNA is TGCGCCAGCAGCTTTGGAACTAGCTCCTACGAGCAGTACTTC. Translating it yields CASSFGTSSYEQYF.